Shown below are 24 T cell receptor beta chains from a single sample sequenced in a study of tumor-infiltrating lymphocytes in primary liver carcinoma. Both RNA and DNA were isolated together from 20-30 mg of bulk tissue that had not been sorted. Total RNA (around 500 ng) served as template for TCR beta cDNA synthesis primed by a constant-region primer. Nested multiplex PCR, run for three rounds with slightly modified ARM-PCR, yielded TCR beta libraries. In the first two PCR rounds, TRBV1-TRBV30 forward primers were paired with a C-beta reverse primer, and each round lasted approximately 9 cycles. In TCRdb, the multiplex PCR reads were re-called with MiXCR into one record per CDR3 protein. This repertoire shows 100,000 to 150,000 distinct CDR3 sequences, 64% found once; its top ten account for less than 10%. The sequenced sample consisted of liver tumor tissue from sampling region 3. The sample's subset: tumor region T3, left-lateral pole. The receptors originated from a woman aged 55-69 years with primary liver carcinoma and hepatitis B virus infection.

This clonotype was detected only once. A much larger clonotype is one base distant, so this may be a read error. The chain has TRBV28 and TRBJ2-5; perhaps D is TRBD1 or TRBD2 (5 bases each). This CDR3 is 14 amino acids long. Trimming pared 7 bases from V and 5 bases from J, leaving 17 bases between. CDR1 is MDHEN and CDR2 is SYDVKM in the germline V gene. The CDR3 is CASTHPGAAETQYF. The DNA of the CDR3 is TGTGCCAGCACCCACCCCGGGGCAGCGGAGACCCAGTACTTC.

With regard to this clonotype: One end of the junction is discordant with germline, which a read error may explain. The rearrangement joins TRBV5-6 to TRBJ2-1; D might be TRBD2 (5 bases). Germline CDR1 reads SGHDT; CDR2 reads YYEEEE. This CDR3 spans 12 amino acids. The CDR3 nucleotides are TGTGCCAGCAGGAGCCCTAGCCATGAACAGTTCTTC. Its translation is CASRSPSHEQFF.

Comment on this clonotype: Mismatch with germline at one junction end may stem from a read error. V usage is TRBV28 and J usage is TRBJ2-5; D is perhaps TRBD2 (5 bases). The CDR3 contains 15 residues. From germline, CDR1 is MDHEN and CDR2 SYDVKM. The CDR3 DNA reads as TGTGCCAGCACACGATACCCTTCTAGCTCCGAGACCGAGTACTTC. It translates to CASTRYPSSSETEYF.

As concerns this clonotype: A read error may produce the germline difference seen at one junction end. This chain joins TRBV11-2 and TRBJ2-3, with 8 bases aligning to TRBD2. Germline lookup yields CDR1 SGHAT and CDR2 FQNNGV. This CDR3 region has 16 residues. CDR3 sequence (DNA): TGTGCCAGCAAGTTGTTCCCAGCGGGAGAGGTAGATACGCAGTGTTTT. This encodes CASKLFPAGEVDTQCF.

Turning to this clonotype: A much larger clone lies one base from this, so it may be a read error. This chain connects TRBV5-5 to TRBJ1-5; D uncertain. Trimming left V 4 bases short and J 0 bases short, with 11 bases between. The germline V gene has CDR1 SGHKS and CDR2 YYEKEE (reference sequence). The CDR3 has 15 residues. The chain's CDR3 is CASSAPTNSNQPQHF. CDR3 in DNA: TGTGCCAGCAGCGCACCAACTAATAGCAATCAGCCCCAGCATTTT.

Of note for this clonotype: With a much larger clone just one base away, this may be a read error. The chain carries TRBV12-3 or TRBV12-4 and TRBJ1-1; 7 nucleotides align to TRBD1. V gave up 6 bases and J gave up 4 bases; unmatched junction bases: 8. CDR3 length: 14 residues. The CDR3 is CASSHRTGLTEAFF. The DNA for the CDR3 is TGTGCCAGCAGCCATCGGACAGGACTCACTGAAGCTTTCTTT.

The chain combines TRBV28 with TRBJ2-7, with D perhaps matching TRBD1 (5 bases). This CDR3 comprises 12 residues. Per germline, CDR1 MDHEN and CDR2 SYDVKM. The CDR3 sequence: CVTDKGIYEQYF. The CDR3, as DNA: TGTGTCACCGATAAGGGGATCTACGAGCAGTACTTC.

Ten or more counts support this clonotype. This rearrangement joins TRBV14 to TRBJ2-1; 9 nucleotides align to TRBD1. CDR1 and CDR2 (germline): SGHDN, FVKESK. The V and J ends lost 0 bases and 4 bases, in that order; junction bases with no gene match: 4. This CDR3 is 16 amino acids long. The CDR3 region is CASSQDTGTGYNEQFF. As DNA, the CDR3 is TGTGCCAGCAGCCAAGATACCGGGACAGGGTACAATGAGCAGTTCTTC.

The chain links TRBV11-2 to TRBJ2-5; the match to TRBD1 covers 9 bases. The CDR3 contains 14 residues. Losses at the gene ends were 3 bases for V and 9 bases for J; bases not matched to a gene: 8. The germline V gene encodes CDR1 SGHAT and CDR2 FQNNGV. CDR3 DNA sequence: TGTGCCAGCAGCTTCGGAGGGACAGGGTCGCCCCAGTACTTC. Protein: CASSFGGTGSPQYF.

On this clonotype itself: This may arise from a read error, as a much more abundant clone is one base away. V and J are TRBV5-4 and TRBJ2-1; TRBD1 might be the D (6 bases). This CDR3 has 14 residues. Germline values: CDR1 SGHNT, CDR2 YYREEE (reference sequence). The CDR3 is CANSKNRDISEQFF. The CDR3 DNA sequence: TGTGCCAACAGCAAAAACAGGGATATTAGTGAGCAGTTCTTC.

A note on this clonotype: This may stem from a read error, because a much larger clone lies one nucleotide away. J is TRBJ2-2 and V is TRBV5-4, with 7 bases fitting TRBD1. The germline gives CDR1 SGHNT, CDR2 YYREEE (reference sequence). The length of the CDR3 is 14 residues. The CDR3 loop reads CATRDSLNTGELLF. For the CDR3, the DNA is TGTGCCACCCGGGACAGCCTGAACACCGGGGAGCTGTTATTT.

Worth noting for this clonotype: The CDR3 ends on some other residue instead of the conserved phenylalanine or tryptophan, so this is likely a read error. No DNA is shown, since the ends of the CDR3 on it are uncertain; the CDR3 is the one TCRdb lists. The V gene is TRBV6-6, the J gene TRBJ2-2. The CDR3 region is 14 residues in length, termini included. Germline loops: CDR1 MNHNY, CDR2 SVGAGI (reference sequence). The CDR3 here is CASRPYTKAGEPFL.

This clonotype has a single count. This chain links TRBV11-3 with TRBJ2-1, with D uncertain. Trimming removed 5 bases from V and 4 bases from J, with 18 bases in between. This CDR3 contains 16 residues. Germline loops: CDR1 SGHNT, CDR2 YENEEA. The CDR3 nucleotides are TGTGCCAGCAGCCCCACCGGAGATTCCAAATACAATGAGCAGTTCTTC. Protein sequence: CASSPTGDSKYNEQFF.

As concerns this clonotype: A much larger clone lies a single base off, so this may be a read error. The chain couples TRBV5-4 to TRBJ2-7, with 10 bases identical to TRBD2. Germline CDR1 reads SGHNT; CDR2 reads YYREEE (reference sequence). After removal of 0 bases from V and 6 bases from J, the junction contained 12 bases not matched to a gene. CDR3 length: 17 amino acids. CDR3: CASSLVWDSAGGFEQYF. CDR3 sequence (DNA): TGTGCCAGCAGCTTGGTTTGGGATTCAGCGGGGGGGTTCGAGCAGTACTTC.

The chain employs TRBV29-1 and TRBJ1-2; tentatively, D is TRBD1 (6 bases). Per germline, CDR1 SQVTM and CDR2 ANQGSEA. This CDR3 is built from 14 residues. Trimming left V 0 bases short and J 12 bases short, with 20 bases between. Here the CDR3 reads CSVEDPGAGVGHTF. The CDR3 DNA reads TGCAGCGTTGAAGATCCAGGGGCGGGCGTCGGCCACACCTTC.

On this clonotype itself: A junction boundary mismatches the germline segment, possibly from a read error. The chain has TRBV20-1 and TRBJ2-3; tentatively, D is TRBD2 (6 bases). The CDR3 sequence is 14 residues long. Germline assignment: CDR1 DFQATT and CDR2 SNEGSKA (reference sequence). CDR3 in amino acids: CGASPGTSTDTQYF. In nucleotides, the CDR3 is TGCGGTGCTAGCCCCGGGACTAGCACAGATACGCAGTATTTT.

Details on this clonotype: At one of its ends the junction is not consistent with the germline gene, which may arise from a read error. The V and J genes are TRBV6-1 and TRBJ1-1; TRBD1 is a possible D gene (6 bases). Looked up from germline, CDR1 is MNHNS and CDR2 is SASEGT. This CDR3 has 16 residues. CDR3 loop: CASSEGAGDSPADAFF. DNA for the CDR3: TGTGCCAGCAGTGAGGGCGCAGGGGATTCTCCCGCTGATGCTTTCTTT.

There are a few counts of this clonotype. The rearrangement uses TRBV7-2 and TRBJ2-5; D might be TRBD2 (6 bases). Trimming took 5 bases from V and 0 from J, leaving 16 bases between them. Germline V gene data show CDR1 as SGHTA and CDR2 as FQGNSA. The CDR3 is 16 residues long. The CDR3 loop is CASSAPGLPNQETQYF. The DNA for the CDR3 is TGTGCCAGCAGCGCACCGGGACTTCCCAACCAAGAGACCCAGTACTTC.

Details on this clonotype: At one of its ends the junction is not consistent with the germline gene, which may arise from a read error. The V call is TRBV11-2, the J call TRBJ2-1; 7 bases are shared with TRBD2. The CDR3 length is 13 residues. Germline CDR1 SGHAT, CDR2 FQNNGV. The CDR3: CVSRWTSGAEQSF. The CDR3 DNA sequence: TGTGTCAGCAGATGGACTAGTGGGGCAGAGCAGTCCTTC.

This clonotype was seen a handful of times. CDR3 bases: TGTGCCAGCAGCCAACACTCGGGGACTAGCAACTGCGAGCAGTACTTC. It encodes CASSQHSGTSNCEQYF. J is TRBJ2-7 and V is TRBV11-2, with TRBD2 matching 9 bases. The CDR3 contains 16 residues. CDR1 and CDR2 from the germline V gene are SGHAT and FQNNGV. After removal of 5 bases from V and 6 bases from J, the junction contained 14 bases not matched to a gene.

A remark on this clonotype: Germline is not matched at one junction end, which may reflect a read error. The V and J genes are TRBV4-2 and TRBJ2-3; 7 nucleotides agree with TRBD1. From germline, CDR1 is LGHNA and CDR2 YNFKEQ. This CDR3 has 14 residues. The CDR3 loop is CANSQGGGADTQYF. The CDR3 region has the DNA TGCGCCAACAGCCAAGGGGGCGGTGCAGATACGCAGTATTTT.

Points on this clonotype: The junction and the germline gene differ at one end; a read error may be behind it. The chain combines TRBV12-3 or TRBV12-4 with TRBJ2-6; either TRBD1 or TRBD2 may fit D (5 bases each). The CDR3 consists of 20 residues. As DNA, the CDR3 is TGTGTCAGCAGTTTATTCGTAGGGAGAGAGGGGCGAAGGGGGGCCAACGTCCTGACTTTC. Its translation: CVSSLFVGREGRRGANVLTF.

Details on this clonotype: The germline gene is not matched at one end of the junction; a read error may be the cause. The chain employs TRBV11-1 and TRBJ2-5, with D possibly TRBD1 on 5 matching bases. This CDR3 is built from 15 residues. Germline assignment: CDR1 SGHAT and CDR2 FQDESV (reference sequence). The DNA for the CDR3 is TGTGCCAGCAGCATGGGTGTACAGGTTAGAGAGACCCAGAACTTC. Translated: CASSMGVQVRETQNF.

Of note for this clonotype: A much larger clone lies a single base off, so this may be a read error. The chain couples TRBV6-1 to TRBJ1-1, with D unclear. Trimming pared 1 base from V and 7 bases from J, leaving 13 bases between. The CDR3 is 14 amino acids. The germline V gene has CDR1 MNHNS and CDR2 SASEGT. CDR3 region: CASSEGGRNLEAFF. The CDR3 nucleotides are TGTGCCAGCAGTGAAGGCGGACGAAATCTTGAAGCTTTCTTT.